This TCR beta chain was recorded in a study of cytomegalovirus exposure and HLA in healthy donors. Use of 60 Vbeta and 13 Jbeta primers characterized the PCR. Only in-frame clones appear in the TCRdb table, and some are missing; sequencing was by immunoSEQ multiplex PCR. The table lists approximately 89,000 clones, less than 65% of them singletons. From germline, CDR1 is SGDLS and CDR2 YYNGEE. The CDR3 contains 18 residues. With 5 bases clipped from V and 0 bases from J, the junction kept 10 bases outside the gene matches. This clone has only one observation. The chain couples TRBV9 to TRBJ1-6; 8 bases match TRBD1. The sample comprised PBMCs. The receptor comes from a woman aged 25-40 years in good health and CMV-seropositive. In DNA, the CDR3 is TGTGCCAGCAGGGACGGACAGGGCGAGAGCTCCTATAATTCACCCCTCCACTTT. Translating it yields CASRDGQGESSYNSPLHF.